This T cell receptor beta chain is from a study of blood T cell repertoires in COVID-19. As for the study in general: Whether acute or convalescent, the COVID-19 samples came from the United States, Italy and Spain. The cDNA or gDNA used as material had been derived from T cells, B-cell-depleted T cells, or PBMCs.

Per the original methods: Estimation of nucleated cell counts relied on the amplification of reference gene primers. The data were produced by immunoSEQ multiplex PCR, yet TCRdb's version contains in-frame clones alone and is incomplete. V and J calls and clone size are copied from that table; D and trimming were computed from the DNA. The sample lists 120,000 or so clones, approximately 90% occurring once. CDR1 is SGHRS and CDR2 is YFSETQ in the germline V gene. Deletions cut 2 bases from V and 4 bases from J, with 9 bases between. The CDR3 has 13 residues. The sample consisted of peripheral blood. This TCR came from a man aged 35-49 years with acute or convalescent COVID-19. The chain has TRBV5-1 and TRBJ2-5; D is unclear. The CDR3 spells CASSFPDLETQYF. Written as DNA, the CDR3 is TGCGCCAGCAGCTTTCCAGACTTAGAGACCCAGTACTTC. Supplemented by reference TRBV5-1 and TRBJ2-5, the full variable domain reads KAGVTQTPRYLIKTRGQQVTLSCSPISGHRSVSWYQQTPGQGLQFLFEYFSETQRNKGNFPGRFSGRQFSNSRSEMNVSTLELGDSALYLCASSFPDLETQYFGPGTRLLVL.